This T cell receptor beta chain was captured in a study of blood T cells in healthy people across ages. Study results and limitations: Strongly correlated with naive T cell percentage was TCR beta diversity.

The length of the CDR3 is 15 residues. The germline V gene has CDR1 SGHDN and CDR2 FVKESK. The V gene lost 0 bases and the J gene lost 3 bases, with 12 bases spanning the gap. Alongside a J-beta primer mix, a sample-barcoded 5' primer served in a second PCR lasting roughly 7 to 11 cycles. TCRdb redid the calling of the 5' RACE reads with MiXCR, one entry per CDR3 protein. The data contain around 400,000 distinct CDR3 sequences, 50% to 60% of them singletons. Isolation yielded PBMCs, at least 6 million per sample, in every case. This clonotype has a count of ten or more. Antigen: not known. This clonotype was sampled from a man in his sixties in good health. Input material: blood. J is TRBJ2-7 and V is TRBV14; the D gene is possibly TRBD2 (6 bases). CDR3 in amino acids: CASSQEGSGYYEQYF. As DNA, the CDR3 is TGTGCCAGCAGCCAAGAGGGTAGCGGTTACTACGAGCAGTACTTC.